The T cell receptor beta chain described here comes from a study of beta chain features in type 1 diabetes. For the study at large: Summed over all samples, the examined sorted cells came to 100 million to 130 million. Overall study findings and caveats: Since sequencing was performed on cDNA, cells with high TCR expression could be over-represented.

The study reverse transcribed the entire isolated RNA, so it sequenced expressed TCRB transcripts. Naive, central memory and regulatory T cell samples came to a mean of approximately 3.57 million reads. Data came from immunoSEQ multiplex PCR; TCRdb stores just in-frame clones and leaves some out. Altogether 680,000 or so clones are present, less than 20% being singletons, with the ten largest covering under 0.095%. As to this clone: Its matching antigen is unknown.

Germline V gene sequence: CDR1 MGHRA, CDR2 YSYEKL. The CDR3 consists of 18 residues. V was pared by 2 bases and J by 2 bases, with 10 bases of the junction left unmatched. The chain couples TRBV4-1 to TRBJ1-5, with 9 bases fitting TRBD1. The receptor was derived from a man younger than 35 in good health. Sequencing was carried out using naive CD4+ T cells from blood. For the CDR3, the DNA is TGCGCCAGCAGCCAACCCAGGACAGGGGTAGGTGGCAATCAGCCCCAGCATTTT. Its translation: CASSQPRTGVGGNQPQHF.